The 4 T cell receptor beta chains below all came from one sample that was sequenced in a study of T cell changes during pregnancy in multiple sclerosis. The method was immunoSEQ multiplex PCR; TCRdb's version includes in-frame clones alone and lacks a portion of them. The data show about 48,000 clones, with roughly 88% seen just once and about 1.2% held by the top ten. The sample in question was CD4+ T cells from peripheral blood mononuclear cells, obtained in the second trimester of pregnancy. Receptors were obtained from a female donor with multiple sclerosis, enrolled in a pregnancy study.

The chain has TRBV7-8 and TRBJ2-4; D ambiguous. CDR1 is SGHVS, CDR2 FQNEAQ, per germline. V was clipped by 1 base and J by 7 bases, with 8 bases between them. The CDR3 runs 13 residues. Written as DNA, the CDR3 is TGTGCCAGCAGCTTAGATCCGGGTAACATTCAGTACTTC. It translates to CASSLDPGNIQYF. Full variable domain (rest looked up from reference TRBV7-8 and TRBJ2-4): GAGVSQSPRYKVAKRGQDVALRCDPISGHVSLFWYQQALGQGPEFLTYFQNEAQLDKSGLPSDRFFAERPEGSVSTLKIQRTQQEDSAVYLCASSLDPGNIQYFGAGTRLSVL.

The chain carries TRBV5-1 and TRBJ2-7; weak D call: TRBD2 (6 bases). Germline assignment: CDR1 SGHRS and CDR2 YFSETQ. V was pared by 3 bases and J by 2 bases, with 12 bases between. The CDR3 is made up of 14 amino acids. The CDR3 sequence: CASSSSGSTYEQYF. For the CDR3, the DNA is TGCGCCAGCAGCTCATCCGGGAGTACCTACGAGCAGTACTTC. Filled out from reference TRBV5-1 and TRBJ2-7, the complete variable domain reads KAGVTQTPRYLIKTRGQQVTLSCSPISGHRSVSWYQQTPGQGLQFLFEYFSETQRNKGNFPGRFSGRQFSNSRSEMNVSTLELGDSALYLCASSSSGSTYEQYFGPGTRLTVT.

The genes are TRBV28 and TRBJ1-2, with 7 bases matching TRBD1. CDR1 and CDR2 (germline): MDHEN, SYDVKM. V was clipped by 7 bases and J by 4 bases; unmatched bases: 6. There are 13 residues in the CDR3. DNA of the CDR3: TGTGCCAGCATAGCCGGGACAGCCTATGGCTACACCTTC. Its translation: CASIAGTAYGYTF.

This clone was detected a few times. The chain employs TRBV10-3 and TRBJ1-1, with D maybe TRBD1 (5 bases). Trimming left V 0 bases short and J 0 bases short, with 8 bases between. There are 15 residues in the CDR3. Germline values: CDR1 ENHRY, CDR2 SYGVKD. This CDR3 is CAISESGPMNTEAFF. The CDR3 region has the DNA TGTGCCATCAGTGAGTCGGGGCCGATGAACACTGAAGCTTTCTTT.